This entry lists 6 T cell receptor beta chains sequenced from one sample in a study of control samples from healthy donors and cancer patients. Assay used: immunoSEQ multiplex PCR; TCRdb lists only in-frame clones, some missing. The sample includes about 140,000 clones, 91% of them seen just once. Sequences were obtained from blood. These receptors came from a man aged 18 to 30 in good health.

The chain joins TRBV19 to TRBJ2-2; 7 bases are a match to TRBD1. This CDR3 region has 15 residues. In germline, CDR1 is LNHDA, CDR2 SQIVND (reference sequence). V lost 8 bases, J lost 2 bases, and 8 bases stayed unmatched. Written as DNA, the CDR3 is TGTGCCAGTGGTAACCGGGACAGAAACACCGGGGAGCTGTTTTTT. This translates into CASGNRDRNTGELFF.

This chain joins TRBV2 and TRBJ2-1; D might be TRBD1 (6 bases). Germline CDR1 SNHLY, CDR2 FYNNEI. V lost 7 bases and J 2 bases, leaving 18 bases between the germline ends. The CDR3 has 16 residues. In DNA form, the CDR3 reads TGTGCCAGCACCCTCTGGGAACAGGGCCCCTACAATGAGCAGTTCTTC. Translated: CASTLWEQGPYNEQFF.

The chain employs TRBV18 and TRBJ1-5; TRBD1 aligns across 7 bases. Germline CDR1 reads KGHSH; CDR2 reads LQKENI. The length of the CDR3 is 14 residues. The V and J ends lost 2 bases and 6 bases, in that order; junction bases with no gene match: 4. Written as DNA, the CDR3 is TGTGCCAGCTCACCATCCGGGACAGCTCAGCCCCAGCATTTT. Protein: CASSPSGTAQPQHF.

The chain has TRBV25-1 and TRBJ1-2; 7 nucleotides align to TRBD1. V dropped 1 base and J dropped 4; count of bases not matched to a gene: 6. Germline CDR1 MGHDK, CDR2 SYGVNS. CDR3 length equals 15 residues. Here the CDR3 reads CASSELGQDGYGYTF. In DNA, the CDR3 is TGTGCCAGCAGTGAATTAGGACAGGATGGCTATGGCTACACCTTC.

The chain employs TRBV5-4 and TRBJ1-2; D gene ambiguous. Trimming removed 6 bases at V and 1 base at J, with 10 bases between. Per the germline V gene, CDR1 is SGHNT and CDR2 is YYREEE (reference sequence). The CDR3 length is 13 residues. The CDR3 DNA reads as TGTGCCAGCACCCCCCGCCATAACTATGGCTACACCTTC. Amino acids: CASTPRHNYGYTF.

Here the CDR3 reads CASSVGQGSLDGYTF. Here the CDR3 DNA reads TGCGCCAGCAGCGTCGGACAGGGTTCGCTGGATGGCTACACCTTC. V gene TRBV23-1 combines with J gene TRBJ1-2, with 8 bases identical to TRBD1. TRBV23-1 is designated an ORF whose function remains uncertain. V lost 6 bases to trimming and J lost 6 bases; unmatched junction nucleotides: 12. The CDR3 loop spans 15 amino acids.